This T cell receptor (beta chain) was captured by sequencing in a study of blood T cells in healthy people across ages. A remark on this clonotype: Its antigen is still unknown.

This CDR3 is built from 15 residues. Germline V lookup: CDR1 MDHEN, CDR2 SYDVKM. The ends were cut back, 8 bases at V and 8 bases at J, with 22 bases in the middle. The second PCR ran about 6 to 12 cycles with a sample-barcoded 5' primer and J-beta primers. TCRdb reanalysed the 5' RACE reads using MiXCR and keeps one entry per CDR3 protein. The sample carries some 1.6 million distinct CDR3 sequences, 34% recorded once. The draw of peripheral blood yielded roughly 9.1 milliliters from each donor. Study observations and caveats: Estimates of diversity drawn from one million T cells were considered underestimates.

The sample was blood. The sequence was obtained from a woman in her 30s in good health. V is TRBV28 and J is TRBJ2-1, with a possible D match to TRBD1 (6 bases). CDR3 protein: CASHRQGKSGDEQFF. As DNA, the CDR3 is TGTGCCAGCCACCGCCAGGGGAAATCCGGGGATGAGCAGTTCTTC.